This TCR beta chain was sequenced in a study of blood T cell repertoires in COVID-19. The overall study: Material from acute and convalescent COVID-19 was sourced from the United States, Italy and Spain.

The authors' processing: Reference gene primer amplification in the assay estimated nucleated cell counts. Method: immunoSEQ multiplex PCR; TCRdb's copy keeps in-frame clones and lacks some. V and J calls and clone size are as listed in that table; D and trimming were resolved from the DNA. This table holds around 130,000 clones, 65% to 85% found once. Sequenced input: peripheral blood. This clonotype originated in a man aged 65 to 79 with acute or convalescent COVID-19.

The CDR3 region is CASSARTGVEAFF. Written as DNA, the CDR3 is TGTGCCAGCAGCGCTCGGACAGGGGTTGAAGCTTTCTTT. This chain joins TRBV11-1 and TRBJ1-1, with 9 bases lining up with TRBD1. CDR1 SGHAT and CDR2 FQDESV come from the germline V gene (reference sequence). This CDR3 contains 13 residues. After removal of 5 bases from V and 7 bases from J, the junction contained 5 bases not matched to a gene.